This is a list of T cell receptor beta chains from one sample in a study of blood T cells in healthy people across ages. Each CDR3 protein is one row after TCRdb ran MiXCR on the 5' RACE reads. The sample has about 1.1 million distinct CDR3 sequences, about two fifths seen once; the top ten hold around 13%. The sequenced material came from blood. The origin of the receptors is a man aged 18-30 years in good health. The CDR3 runs from the conserved cysteine through the conserved F or W. The order of the fields is J gene, D gene, clone size, V gene, CDR3 protein, CDR3 DNA. D genes are given only for firm matches. Clone size appears in some rows only: once, few, many, or a class for an expanded clone.

J gene: TRBJ2-3; D gene: .; clone size: many; V gene: TRBV2; CDR3 protein: CASSVGSAKDTQYF; CDR3 DNA: TGTGCCAGCAGTGTGGGCTCCGCCAAAGATACGCAGTATTTT
J gene: TRBJ1-1; D gene: TRBD1; clone size: .; V gene: TRBV10-3; CDR3 protein: CASQTRGDTEAFF; CDR3 DNA: TGTGCCAGCCAAACCAGGGGGGACACTGAAGCTTTCTTT
J gene: TRBJ1-4; D gene: TRBD1; clone size: .; V gene: TRBV12-3/TRBV12-4; CDR3 protein: CACRKGQGAQRLEKLFF; CDR3 DNA: TGTGCCTGCAGGAAGGGACAGGGGGCGCAGCGCCTTGAAAAACTGTTTTTT
J gene: TRBJ1-1; D gene: .; clone size: .; V gene: TRBV9; CDR3 protein: CASSVDGNAEAFF; CDR3 DNA: TGTGCCAGCAGCGTGGACGGCAACGCTGAAGCTTTCTTT
J gene: TRBJ2-3; D gene: TRBD2; clone size: few; V gene: TRBV18; CDR3 protein: CASSRRLAGATDTQYF; CDR3 DNA: TGTGCCAGCTCACGAAGACTAGCGGGGGCCACAGATACGCAGTATTTT
J gene: TRBJ1-2; D gene: .; clone size: .; V gene: TRBV18; CDR3 protein: CASPPPSSRTSNYGYTF; CDR3 DNA: TGTGCCAGCCCACCACCCTCCAGCCGCACTAGTAACTATGGCTACACCTTC
J gene: TRBJ1-2; D gene: .; clone size: .; V gene: TRBV5-1; CDR3 protein: CASSLEGSYNYGYTF; CDR3 DNA: TGCGCCAGCAGCTTGGAAGGGTCTTATAACTATGGCTACACCTTC
J gene: TRBJ1-2; D gene: .; clone size: .; V gene: TRBV14; CDR3 protein: CASSQEEDYGYTF; CDR3 DNA: TGTGCCAGCAGCCAGGAGGAGGACTATGGCTACACCTTC
J gene: TRBJ1-4; D gene: TRBD1; clone size: few; V gene: TRBV12-3/TRBV12-4; CDR3 protein: CASSPDRGFSTNEKLFF; CDR3 DNA: TGTGCCAGCAGTCCCGACAGGGGATTCTCGACTAATGAAAAACTGTTTTTT
J gene: TRBJ2-1; D gene: TRBD1; clone size: .; V gene: TRBV12-5; CDR3 protein: CASGLTTGADINELYF; CDR3 DNA: TGTGCTAGTGGTTTGACGACAGGGGCGGACATCAATGAGCTGTACTTC